This entry concerns a single TCR beta chain. Its specificity is not known. Each donor's blood draw was 8.5 to 10 milliliters of peripheral blood. At least 7 million PBMCs were isolated per sample. A second about 7 to 11 cycle PCR used barcoded and J-beta primers. A 12-random-nucleotide template-switch adaptor tagged each cDNA molecule. TCRdb recomputed calls from the 5' RACE reads with MiXCR, one row per CDR3 protein. The data contain fewer than 750,000 distinct CDR3 sequences, under 65% of them singletons. This sample was included in a study of blood T cells in healthy people across ages. Study-level findings and limits: Roughly linearly, TCR beta diversity per million T cells fell as age increased.

J was trimmed by 4 bases and V by 5 bases; bases with no gene match: 4. The CDR3 is made up of 13 amino acids. The chain carries TRBV12-3 or TRBV12-4 and TRBJ1-2; 7 bases agree with TRBD1. The clonotype was recovered from a woman older than 75 in good health. Sequencing input: blood. The CDR3 protein is CASSPGQVYGYTF. The CDR3 nucleotides read TGTGCCAGCAGTCCCGGACAGGTCTATGGCTACACCTTC.